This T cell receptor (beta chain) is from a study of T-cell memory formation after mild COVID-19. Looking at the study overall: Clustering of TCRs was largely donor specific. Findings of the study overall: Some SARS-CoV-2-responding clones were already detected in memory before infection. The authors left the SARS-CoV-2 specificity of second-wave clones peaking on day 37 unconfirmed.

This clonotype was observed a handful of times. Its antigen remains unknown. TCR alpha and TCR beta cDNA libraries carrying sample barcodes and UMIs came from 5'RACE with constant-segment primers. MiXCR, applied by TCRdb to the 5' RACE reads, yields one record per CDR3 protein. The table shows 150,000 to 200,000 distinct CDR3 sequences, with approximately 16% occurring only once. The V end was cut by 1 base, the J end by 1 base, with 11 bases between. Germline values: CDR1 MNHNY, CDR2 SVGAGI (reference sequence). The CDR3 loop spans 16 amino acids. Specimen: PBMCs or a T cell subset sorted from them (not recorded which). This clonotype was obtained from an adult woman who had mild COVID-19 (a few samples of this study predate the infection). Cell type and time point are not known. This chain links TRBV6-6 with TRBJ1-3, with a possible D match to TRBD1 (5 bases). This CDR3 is CASSYFSPGSGNTIYF. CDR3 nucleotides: TGTGCCAGCAGTTACTTTAGCCCAGGGTCTGGAAACACCATATATTTT.